The clone carrying this T cell receptor beta chain was counted only a few times. This table comes from immunoSEQ multiplex PCR, and its TCRdb copy is limited to in-frame clones, with some not included. Of tens of thousands of clones in the sample, approximately 84% are singletons; the top ten hold around 6.6%. This sample was taken from a study of OX40 agonist ivuxolimab in advanced cancers. Germline lookup yields CDR1 SGHVS and CDR2 FQNEAQ. Trimming removed 0 bases from V and 8 bases from J; junction bases left unmatched: 10. CDR3 length: 17 amino acids. The rearrangement uses TRBV7-8 and TRBJ2-3, with 11 bases lining up with TRBD2. The source material was CD4+ or CD8+ T cells sorted from blood, sampled in a trial of the OX40 agonist ivuxolimab. The sequence derives from an adult with an advanced solid tumor such as melanoma, head and neck, liver or kidney cancer. This CDR3 is CASSLATLVAGGSTQYF. CDR3 nucleotide sequence: TGTGCCAGCAGCTTAGCGACCCTAGTAGCGGGAGGGAGTACGCAGTATTTT.